The T cell receptor beta chain described here comes from a study of blood T cell repertoires in COVID-19. There are 15 residues in the CDR3. Germline V CDR1 and CDR2: GTSNPN, SVGIG (reference sequence). V was pared by 3 bases and J by 4 bases, with 9 bases of the junction left unmatched. Only in-frame clones appear in the TCRdb table, and some are missing; sequencing was by immunoSEQ multiplex PCR. In the table there are some 200,000 clones, approximately 86% of which are singletons. This receptor was obtained from a woman aged 60-75 years with acute COVID-19. Sample: PBMCs or T cells enriched from blood (not recorded which). The chain recombines TRBV30 with TRBJ1-5; 7 bases match TRBD1. For the CDR3, the DNA is TGTGCCTGGAGCTCTTCACAGGGGAATAATCAGCCCCAGCATTTT. Translating gives CAWSSSQGNNQPQHF. Filled out from reference TRBV30 and TRBJ1-5, the complete variable domain reads SQTIHQWPATLVQPVGSPLSLECTVEGTSNPNLYWYRQAAGRGLQLLFYSVGIGQISSEVPQNLSASRPQDRQFILSSKKLLLSDSGFYLCAWSSSQGNNQPQHFGDGTRLSIL.